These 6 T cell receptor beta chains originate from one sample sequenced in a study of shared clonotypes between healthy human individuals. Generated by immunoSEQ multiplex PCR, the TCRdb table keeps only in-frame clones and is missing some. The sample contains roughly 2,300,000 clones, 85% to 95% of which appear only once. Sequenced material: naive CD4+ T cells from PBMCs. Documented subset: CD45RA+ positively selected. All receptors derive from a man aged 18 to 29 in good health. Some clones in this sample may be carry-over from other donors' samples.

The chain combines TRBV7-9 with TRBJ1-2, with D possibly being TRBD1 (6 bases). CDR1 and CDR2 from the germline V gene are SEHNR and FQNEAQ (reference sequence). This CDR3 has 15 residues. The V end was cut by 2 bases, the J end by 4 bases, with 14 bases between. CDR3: CASSLNLRGPYGYTF. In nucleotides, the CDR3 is TGTGCCAGCAGCTTAAATCTCAGGGGACCCTATGGCTACACCTTC. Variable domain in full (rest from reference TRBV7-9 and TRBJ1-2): DTGVSQNPRHKITKRGQNVTFRCDPISEHNRLYWYRQTLGQGPEFLTYFQNEAQLEKSRLLSDRFSAERPKGSFSTLEIQRTEQGDSAMYLCASSLNLRGPYGYTFGSGTRLTVV.

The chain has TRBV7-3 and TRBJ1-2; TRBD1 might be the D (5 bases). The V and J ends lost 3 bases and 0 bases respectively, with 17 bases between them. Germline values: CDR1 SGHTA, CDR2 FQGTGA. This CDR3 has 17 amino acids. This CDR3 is CASSFPGRRTPNYGYTF. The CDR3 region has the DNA TGTGCCAGCAGCTTCCCGGGACGGAGGACCCCTAACTATGGCTACACCTTC. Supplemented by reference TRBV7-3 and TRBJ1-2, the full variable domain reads GAGVSQTPSNKVTEKGKYVELRCDPISGHTALYWYRQSLGQGPEFLIYFQGTGAADDSGLPNDRFFAVRPEGSVSTLKIQRTERGDSAVYLCASSFPGRRTPNYGYTFGSGTRLTVV.

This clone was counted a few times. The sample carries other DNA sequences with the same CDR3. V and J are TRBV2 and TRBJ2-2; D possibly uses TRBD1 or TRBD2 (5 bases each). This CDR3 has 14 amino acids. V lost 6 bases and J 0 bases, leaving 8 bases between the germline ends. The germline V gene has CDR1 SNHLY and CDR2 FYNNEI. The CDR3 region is CASRGRTNTGELFF. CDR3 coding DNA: TGTGCCAGCAGGGGACGTACGAACACCGGGGAGCTGTTTTTT.

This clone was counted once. CDR3 in amino acids: CASSFGIQGSYNEQFF. CDR3 in DNA: TGTGCCAGCAGCTTCGGTATTCAGGGTTCCTACAATGAGCAGTTCTTC. The chain employs TRBV5-4 and TRBJ2-1; D possibly corresponds to TRBD1 (5 bases). The germline gives CDR1 SGHNT, CDR2 YYREEE (reference sequence). The CDR3 extends over 16 amino acids. V lost 2 bases, J lost 1 base, and 13 bases lay in between.

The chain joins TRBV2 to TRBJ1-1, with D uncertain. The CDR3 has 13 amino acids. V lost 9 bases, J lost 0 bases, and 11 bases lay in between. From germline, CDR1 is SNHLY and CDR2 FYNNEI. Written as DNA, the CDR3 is TGTGCCAGTGTGGCAGACATGAACACTGAAGCTTTCTTT. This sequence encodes CASVADMNTEAFF. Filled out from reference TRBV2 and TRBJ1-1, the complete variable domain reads EPEVTQTPSHQVTQMGQEVILRCVPISNHLYFYWYRQILGQKVEFLVSFYNNEISEKSEIFDDQFSVERPDGSNFTLKIRSTKLEDSAMYFCASVADMNTEAFFGQGTRLTVV.

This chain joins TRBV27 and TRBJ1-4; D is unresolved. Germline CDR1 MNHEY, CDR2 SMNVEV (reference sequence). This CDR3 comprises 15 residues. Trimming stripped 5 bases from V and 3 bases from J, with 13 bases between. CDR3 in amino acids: CASSPAFVPNEKLFF. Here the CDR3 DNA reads TGTGCCAGCAGTCCGGCCTTCGTGCCTAATGAAAAACTGTTTTTT.